This T cell receptor beta chain emerged from a study of blood T cell repertoires in COVID-19. Across the whole study: Spain, Italy and the United States supplied samples that represented acute and convalescent COVID-19.

The authors' processing: How many nucleated cells were present was estimated from reference gene primer amplification. Some clones are missing from TCRdb's copy, which holds only in-frame ones; the method was immunoSEQ multiplex PCR. V and J calls plus clone size are reproduced from that table; the DNA served to infer D and trimming. The sample yields about 46,000 clones, 88% seen once. The CDR3 extends over 16 amino acids. V was pared by 5 bases and J by 6 bases, with 14 bases of the junction left unmatched. From germline, CDR1 is SGHVS and CDR2 FNYEAQ. This sequence originates from a man aged 45-65 years with active COVID-19. The chain has TRBV7-6 and TRBJ2-3, with 7 bases identical to TRBD1. Material: peripheral blood. The CDR3 reads CASSQGQAGGSDTQYF. The CDR3 coding sequence is TGTGCCAGCAGCCAAGGACAGGCCGGAGGTTCGGATACGCAGTATTTT.